This TCR beta chain was recorded in a study of OX40 agonist ivuxolimab in advanced cancers. Study results and limitations: With doses of 0.1 to 3.0 mg/kg, CD4+ and CD8+ blood T cells had undergone clonal expansion by week 6.

Profiled with immunoSEQ multiplex PCR; TCRdb holds only in-frame clones, not every one. The sample includes tens of thousands of clones, about 83% of them seen just once. The investigators sampled blood at baseline, at cycle 4 day 1, and at cycle 7 day 1. Concerning this clone itself: What it recognizes is unknown.

Germline CDR1 is LNHDA and CDR2 is SQIVND (reference sequence). V lost 5 bases, J lost 6 bases, and 13 bases stayed unmatched. The CDR3 contains 16 residues. The material sequenced was CD4+ or CD8+ T cells sorted from blood, taken in a trial of the OX40 agonist ivuxolimab. The chain couples TRBV19 to TRBJ1-2; 9 nucleotides align to TRBD1. The sequence came from an adult with an advanced solid tumor such as melanoma, head and neck, liver or kidney cancer. CDR3 region: CASSFPLDRGENGYTF. CDR3 in DNA: TGTGCCAGTAGTTTCCCCTTGGACAGGGGCGAGAATGGCTACACCTTC.